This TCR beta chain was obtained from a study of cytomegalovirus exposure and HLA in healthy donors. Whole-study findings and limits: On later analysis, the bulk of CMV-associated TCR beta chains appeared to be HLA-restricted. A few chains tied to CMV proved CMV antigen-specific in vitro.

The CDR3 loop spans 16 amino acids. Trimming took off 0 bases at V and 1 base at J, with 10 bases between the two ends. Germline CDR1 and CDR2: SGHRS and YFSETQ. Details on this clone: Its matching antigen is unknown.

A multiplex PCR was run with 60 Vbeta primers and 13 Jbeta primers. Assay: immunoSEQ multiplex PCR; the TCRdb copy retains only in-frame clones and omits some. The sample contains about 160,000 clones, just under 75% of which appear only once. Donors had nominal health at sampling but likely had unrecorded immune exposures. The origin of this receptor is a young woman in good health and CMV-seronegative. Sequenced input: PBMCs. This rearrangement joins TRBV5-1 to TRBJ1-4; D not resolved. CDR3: CASSLELGGTNEKLFF. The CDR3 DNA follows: TGCGCCAGCAGCTTGGAGCTGGGAGGAACTAATGAAAAACTGTTTTTT.